The 10 T cell receptor beta chains given below trace back to one sample, sequenced in a study of T-cell reconstitution after alpha-beta-depleted transplantation in children. Researchers prepared the TCRbeta library using unique molecular identifiers, the study reports. Using its own MiXCR run on the PCR reads, TCRdb lists one record per CDR3 protein. The sample records 200,000 to 300,000 distinct CDR3 sequences, 6.5% to 10% being singletons. The source was PBMCs, mostly from graft donor cells, collected 180 days after TCRalphabeta/CD19-depleted stem cell transplant. All receptors derive from a male patient aged 10 to 17 who had a stem cell transplant for acute lymphoblastic leukemia, so the T cells may come from the graft donor.

This clonotype has a count of ten or more. The V call is TRBV13, the J call TRBJ2-4, with 7 bases lining up with TRBD2. V was clipped by 4 bases and J by 7 bases; unmatched bases: 10. The CDR3 is 15 amino acids. CDR1 and CDR2 from the germline V gene are PRHDT and FYEKMQ (reference sequence). The CDR3 loop is CASSSRPGGRNIQYF. The CDR3 region has the DNA TGTGCCAGCAGCTCCCGCCCGGGGGGAAGGAACATTCAGTACTTC. The whole variable domain, remainder taken from reference TRBV13 and TRBJ2-4, is AAGVIQSPRHLIKEKRETATLKCYPIPRHDTVYWYQQGPGQDPQFLISFYEKMQSDKGSIPDRFSAQQFSDYHSELNMSSLELGDSALYFCASSSRPGGRNIQYFGAGTRLSVL.

This chain connects TRBV9 to TRBJ2-7; 9 nucleotides agree with TRBD2. The CDR3 covers 19 residues. The ends lost 0 bases at V and 0 bases at J; junction bases unmatched: 13. Germline loops: CDR1 SGDLS, CDR2 YYNGEE. The CDR3 spells CASSVAVDGLAGSSYEQYF. CDR3 in DNA: TGTGCCAGCAGCGTAGCAGTCGATGGTCTAGCGGGGAGCTCCTACGAGCAGTACTTC.

This clonotype was counted many times. This chain links TRBV20-1 with TRBJ2-2, with TRBD1 matching 10 bases. V lost 5 bases to trimming and J lost 4 bases; unmatched junction nucleotides: 4. This CDR3 has 14 residues. The germline V gene encodes CDR1 DFQATT and CDR2 SNEGSKA (reference sequence). CDR3 DNA sequence: TGCAGTGCTGTAGACAGGGGGCGCACCGGGGAGCTGTTTTTT. Residues: CSAVDRGRTGELFF.

This clonotype was counted many times. CDR3 DNA sequence: TGTGCCAGCAGAAACTTCGGACTAGCACTTTCCTACAATGAGCAGTTCTTC. This codes for CASRNFGLALSYNEQFF. The J gene is TRBJ2-1, the V gene TRBV6-2 or TRBV6-3; 8 bases fit TRBD2. The CDR3 is 17 residues long. Germline assignment: CDR1 MNHEY and CDR2 SVGEGT. With V trimmed by 6 bases and J by 1 base, 11 bases remained unmatched.

In its sample, this clonotype was seen many times. The chain couples TRBV7-3 to TRBJ2-3, with D tentatively TRBD2 (6 bases). Germline V gene sequence: CDR1 SGHTA, CDR2 FQGTGA. Trimming stripped 1 base from V and 1 base from J, with 12 bases between. This CDR3 region has 16 residues. DNA for the CDR3: TGTGCCAGCAGCTTAAGCGGGACGGGGGGCACAGATACGCAGTATTTT. Its protein product is CASSLSGTGGTDTQYF.

In its sample, this clonotype was seen many times. The chain is built from TRBV3-1 and TRBJ2-1; D gene unclear. The CDR3 is 13 residues long. The germline V gene encodes CDR1 LGHDT and CDR2 YNNKEL (reference sequence). Deletions cut 2 bases from V and 3 bases from J, with 5 bases between. CDR3 nucleotide sequence: TGTGCCAGCAGCCAACCTAGCTACAATGAGCAGTTCTTC. Its translation: CASSQPSYNEQFF.

Ten or more counts support this clonotype. The chain links TRBV20-1 to TRBJ1-2; possible D gene TRBD1, 5 bases. The CDR3 runs 14 residues. Germline CDR1 DFQATT, CDR2 SNEGSKA (reference sequence). The V and J ends lost 1 base and 4 bases respectively, with 13 bases between them. Here the CDR3 DNA reads TGCAGTGCTAGAGCGGGGGGACTGGGCTATGGCTACACCTTC. It translates to CSARAGGLGYGYTF.

This clonotype showed up many times. The V and J genes are TRBV29-1 and TRBJ1-1; 9 bases are a match to TRBD1. The CDR3 covers 13 residues. V lost 6 bases, J lost 4 bases, and 6 bases stayed unmatched. Germline V lookup: CDR1 SQVTM, CDR2 ANQGSEA. This chain's CDR3 is CSVEQGALTEAFF. The CDR3 DNA reads TGCAGCGTGGAACAGGGGGCTCTCACTGAAGCTTTCTTT.

This clonotype appeared many times. The chain uses TRBV5-1 and TRBJ2-7; TRBD2 matches 7 bases. Germline loops: CDR1 SGHRS, CDR2 YFSETQ. The CDR3 loop spans 14 amino acids. V shed 7 bases and J 0 bases; nucleotides not matched to a gene: 7. CDR3 sequence: CASGVRDYSYEQYF. As DNA, the CDR3 is TGCGCCAGCGGGGTCCGGGACTACTCCTACGAGCAGTACTTC.

The chain's CDR3 is CATFDGQGYTEAFF. Here the CDR3 DNA reads TGTGCCACCTTTGACGGACAGGGTTACACTGAAGCTTTCTTT. J is TRBJ1-1 and V is TRBV19; 8 nucleotides align to TRBD1. V shed 10 bases and J 3 bases; nucleotides not matched to a gene: 10. In germline, CDR1 is LNHDA, CDR2 SQIVND (reference sequence). The CDR3 runs to 14 residues.